These T cell receptor beta chains were read from a single sample in a study of cytomegalovirus exposure and HLA in healthy donors. Here immunoSEQ multiplex PCR was the method, and the copy in TCRdb shows in-frame clones only, minus some. The sample has 150,000 to 200,000 clones, more than 75% seen once. Sequenced: PBMCs. The receptors shown here come from a man aged 35 to 55 in good health and CMV-seronegative. CDR3s include the opening cysteine and the closing phenylalanine or tryptophan. A D gene is named only where the DNA matches it firmly. Clone size is not always given. Where it is, it says once, few, many or a class for expanded clones.

TRBV28	15	TRBJ2-2	NA	TRBD2	CASRPSGTNTGELFF	TGTGCCAGCCGACCTAGCGGTACGAACACCGGGGAGCTGTTTTTT
TRBV19	14	TRBJ2-7	NA	TRBD2	CASSIRGTSYEQYF	TGTGCCAGTAGTATACGGGGGACTAGCTACGAGCAGTACTTC
TRBV27	13	TRBJ1-2	few	NA	CASSFGGYYGYTF	TGTGCCAGCAGTTTTGGGGGGTACTATGGCTACACCTTC
TRBV7-8	18	TRBJ2-5	NA	TRBD1	CASSPRPGTGGGGETQYF	TGTGCCAGCAGCCCGCGTCCCGGGACAGGGGGCGGGGGGGAGACCCAGTACTTC
TRBV19	13	TRBJ2-1	NA	NA	CASSIDLGSEQFF	TGTGCCAGTAGTATAGACCTGGGCAGTGAGCAGTTCTTC
TRBV4-3	15	TRBJ2-7	NA	NA	CASSQDHGDRDEQYF	TGCGCCAGCAGCCAAGATCACGGGGATAGGGACGAGCAGTACTTC
TRBV6-1	14	TRBJ2-2	NA	TRBD2	CASSASGNTGELFF	TGTGCCAGCAGTGCTAGCGGGAACACCGGGGAGCTGTTTTTT
TRBV18	14	TRBJ1-5	NA	NA	CASSLQDTNQPQHF	TGTGCCAGCTCGCTTCAGGATACCAATCAGCCCCAGCATTTT
TRBV28	14	TRBJ2-1	NA	TRBD2	CASTVERELNEQFF	TGTGCCAGCACGGTGGAGCGGGAGTTAAATGAGCAGTTCTTC
TRBV30	13	TRBJ1-2	NA	NA	CAWRGTQNYGYTF	TGTGCCTGGAGGGGGACACAGAACTATGGCTACACCTTC
TRBV2	14	TRBJ1-4	once	TRBD1	CASSYRGPNEKLFF	TGTGCCAGCAGTTACAGGGGGCCTAATGAAAAACTGTTTTTT
TRBV4-2	15	TRBJ2-7	NA	TRBD2	CASSPSTSGRHEQYF	TGTGCCAGCAGCCCATCGACTAGCGGGAGACACGAGCAGTACTTC
TRBV9	13	TRBJ2-1	NA	NA	CASSGYSRNEQFF	TGTGCCAGCAGCGGGTACAGCCGCAATGAGCAGTTCTTC
TRBV28	12	TRBJ2-2	NA	NA	CASSSGTGELFF	TGTGCCAGCAGTTCAGGGACCGGGGAGCTGTTTTTT
TRBV7-2	14	TRBJ2-5	NA	TRBD2	CASQLAGVRETQYF	TGTGCCAGCCAACTAGCGGGAGTCCGAGAGACCCAGTACTTC
TRBV18	15	TRBJ2-1	NA	NA	CASSPGQGTGNEQFF	TGTGCCAGCTCACCAGGCCAGGGGACGGGGAATGAGCAGTTCTTC
TRBV9	15	TRBJ2-7	few	NA	CASSVGGGEGSEQYF	TGTGCCAGCAGCGTAGGCGGGGGCGAGGGCAGCGAGCAGTACTTC
TRBV5-4	15	TRBJ2-5	NA	TRBD2	CASEGRAGGVETQYF	TGTGCTTCCGAGGGGAGAGCGGGAGGGGTGGAGACCCAGTACTTC
TRBV7-6	16	TRBJ2-3	NA	TRBD2	CASSPSGGVATDTQYF	TGTGCCAGCAGTCCTAGCGGGGGGGTAGCCACAGATACGCAGTATTTT
TRBV4-3	18	TRBJ2-3	NA	TRBD2	CASSQGWAAGDRTDTQYF	TGCGCCAGCAGCCAAGGTTGGGCGGCGGGAGATCGCACAGATACGCAGTATTTT
TRBV30	15	TRBJ1-3	NA	NA	CAWNSPDSSGNTIYF	TGTGCCTGGAACAGCCCGGACAGCTCCGGAAACACCATATATTTT
TRBV7-2	16	TRBJ2-2	NA	TRBD2	CASRLSEVAGTGELFF	TGTGCCAGCCGACTCTCCGAGGTAGCGGGTACCGGGGAGCTGTTTTTT
TRBV19	15	TRBJ2-5	NA	TRBD1	CASSLETGYQETQYF	TGTGCCAGTAGTCTGGAGACAGGGTACCAAGAGACCCAGTACTTC